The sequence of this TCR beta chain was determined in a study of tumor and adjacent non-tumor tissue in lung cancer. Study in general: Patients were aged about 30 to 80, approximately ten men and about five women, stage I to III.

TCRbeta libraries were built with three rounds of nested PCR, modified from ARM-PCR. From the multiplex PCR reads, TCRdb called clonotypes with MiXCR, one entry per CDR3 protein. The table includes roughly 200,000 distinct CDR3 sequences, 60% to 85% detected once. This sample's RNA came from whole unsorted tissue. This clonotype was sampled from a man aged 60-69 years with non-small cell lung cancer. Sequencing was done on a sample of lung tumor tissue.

The CDR3 is CASSLGQRNTIYF. The CDR3, as DNA: TGTGCCAGCAGCTTGGGACAGAGAAACACCATATATTTT. The rearrangement uses TRBV7-9 and TRBJ1-3, with 7 bases that match TRBD1. Per the germline V gene, CDR1 is SEHNR and CDR2 is FQNEAQ (reference sequence). The CDR3 is 13 amino acids. The V segment lost 3 bases and the J segment 5 bases; nucleotides outside the gene matches: 1.